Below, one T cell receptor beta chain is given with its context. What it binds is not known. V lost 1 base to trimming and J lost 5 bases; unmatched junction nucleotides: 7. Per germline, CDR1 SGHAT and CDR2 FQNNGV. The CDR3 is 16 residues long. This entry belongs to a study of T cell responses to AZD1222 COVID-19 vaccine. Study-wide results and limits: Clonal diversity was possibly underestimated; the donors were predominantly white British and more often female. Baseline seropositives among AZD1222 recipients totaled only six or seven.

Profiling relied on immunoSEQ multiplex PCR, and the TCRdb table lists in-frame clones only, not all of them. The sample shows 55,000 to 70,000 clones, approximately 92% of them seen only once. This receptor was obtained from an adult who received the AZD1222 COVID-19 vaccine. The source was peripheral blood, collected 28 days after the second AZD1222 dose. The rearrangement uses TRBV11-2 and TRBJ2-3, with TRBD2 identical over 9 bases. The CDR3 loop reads CASSLAAGGPRDTQYF. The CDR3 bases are TGTGCCAGCAGCTTAGCGGCGGGGGGGCCGAGAGATACGCAGTATTTT.